The 2 T cell receptor beta chains presented below share a single source sample, sequenced in a study of shared clonotypes between healthy human individuals. The protocol was immunoSEQ multiplex PCR, while the TCRdb copy is restricted to in-frame clones and leaves out a portion. The sample lists a few million clones, 93% occurring once. As defined, naive CD8 cells were CD45RO-negative and positively selected for CCR7, with terminally differentiated effector memory CD45RA+ cells excluded. Material for sequencing was naive CD8+ T cells from PBMCs. All receptors come from a man aged 18-30 years in good health. Some clones in this sample may be carry-over from other donors' samples.

About this clone: Other DNA sequences in the sample encode the same CDR3. The gene calls are TRBV27 and TRBJ2-2; no definite D call. Trimming took 3 bases from V and 5 from J, leaving 4 bases between them. CDR1 is MNHEY, CDR2 SMNVEV, per germline (reference sequence). This CDR3 has 12 amino acids. The DNA of the CDR3 is TGTGCCAGCAGTTTCCGGACCGGGGAGCTGTTTTTT. This gives the protein CASSFRTGELFF.

This chain joins TRBV30 and TRBJ1-4; weak D call: TRBD1 (5 bases). V lost 3 bases and J 4 bases, leaving 15 bases between the germline ends. CDR1 GTSNPN and CDR2 SVGIG come from the germline V gene (reference sequence). The CDR3 spans 15 residues. The CDR3 nucleotides are TGTGCCTGGAGGGGGGACTTACTGAATAATGAAAAACTGTTTTTT. It codes for CAWRGDLLNNEKLFF. The full variable domain, completed using reference TRBV30 and TRBJ1-4, is SQTIHQWPATLVQPVGSPLSLECTVEGTSNPNLYWYRQAAGRGLQLLFYSVGIGQISSEVPQNLSASRPQDRQFILSSKKLLLSDSGFYLCAWRGDLLNNEKLFFGSGTQLSVL.